These 27 T cell receptor beta chains originate from one sample sequenced in a study of early T cells in non-severe SARS-CoV-2 infection. One entry per CDR3 protein, called by TCRdb with MiXCR from the 5' RACE reads. The table has 45,000 to 55,000 distinct CDR3 sequences, about 9.2% seen once. Input material: whole blood. These receptors came from an adult who was a healthcare worker with PCR-confirmed SARS-CoV-2 infection or an uninfected control (not recorded which).

The chain combines TRBV7-3 with TRBJ2-5; D not certain. Germline CDR1 is SGHTA and CDR2 is FQGTGA. V lost 2 bases, J lost 2 bases, and 6 bases lay in between. The CDR3 runs 13 residues. The CDR3 is CASSLDPQETQYF. Written as DNA, the CDR3 is TGTGCCAGCAGCTTAGATCCACAAGAGACCCAGTACTTC.

In this sample, this clonotype turned up many times. V and J are TRBV12-3 or TRBV12-4 and TRBJ2-5; either TRBD1 or TRBD2 may fit D (5 bases each). This CDR3 comprises 16 residues. Trimming removed 5 bases at V and 3 bases at J, with 19 bases between. CDR3: CASSPSRGRRKETQYF. The CDR3 DNA reads TGTGCCAGCAGTCCGTCGAGGGGCCGGAGAAAAGAGACCCAGTACTTC.

This clonotype was counted ten times or more. V is TRBV5-4 and J is TRBJ2-2, with D unresolved. The CDR3 is made up of 12 amino acids. CDR1 is SGHNT, CDR2 YYREEE, per germline (reference sequence). V was cut by 1 base and J by 6 bases, with 4 bases left in between. CDR3 DNA sequence: TGTGCCAGCAGCTTGTTCGCCGGGGAGCTGTTTTTT. It translates to CASSLFAGELFF.

This clonotype came up many times. This chain connects TRBV28 to TRBJ1-1; unclear D gene. The germline V and J ends were trimmed by 9 bases and 4 bases, with 12 bases remaining between them. Germline V gives CDR1 MDHEN, CDR2 SYDVKM. CDR3 length: 12 residues. CDR3 sequence: CASQTPVTEAFF. The CDR3 region has the DNA TGTGCCAGTCAGACCCCGGTCACTGAAGCTTTCTTT.

In this sample, this clonotype turned up many times. The chain is built from TRBV6-2 or TRBV6-3 and TRBJ1-5, with a possible D match to TRBD1 (6 bases). The germline gives CDR1 MNHEY, CDR2 SVGEGT. This CDR3 has 17 residues. Trimming cost V 2 bases and J 4 bases, with 18 bases left between them. CDR3 sequence: CASSYPARGRGNQPQHF. As DNA, the CDR3 is TGTGCCAGCAGTTACCCAGCTCGGGGGCGGGGGAATCAGCCCCAGCATTTT.

This clonotype was picked up a small number of times. The J gene is TRBJ2-3, the V gene TRBV14; 8 bases line up with TRBD2. V lost 4 bases and J lost 4; bases outside the gene matches: 7. The CDR3 is 15 residues long. The V gene's germline CDR1 is SGHDN and CDR2 FVKESK. CDR3: CASSPGLESPDTQYF. The DNA of the CDR3 is TGTGCCAGCAGCCCGGGACTAGAGAGCCCAGATACGCAGTATTTT.

For the CDR3, the DNA is TGTGCCAGCGGTAGGGGGGGATCCGGTGAGCAGTTCTTC. This codes for CASGRGGSGEQFF. The chain links TRBV5-6 to TRBJ2-1; possible D gene TRBD2, 7 bases. CDR3 length: 13 residues. Germline CDR1 reads SGHDT; CDR2 reads YYEEEE. The V end lost 7 bases, the J end lost 9 bases, and 17 bases lay between the germline ends.

This clonotype occurred many times. The chain recombines TRBV12-3 or TRBV12-4 with TRBJ1-5, with 7 bases fitting TRBD1. This CDR3 has 14 amino acids. V was pared by 6 bases and J by 6 bases, with 8 bases of the junction left unmatched. The CDR3 nucleotides are TGTGCCAGCAGCATAACGACAGGGTTTCAGCCCCAGCATTTT. Amino acids: CASSITTGFQPQHF.

Worth noting for this clonotype: The DNA is omitted, as the CDR3 cannot be located on it reliably, and the CDR3 follows TCRdb's listing. V usage is TRBV21-1 and J usage is TRBJ1-5. TRBV21-1 is listed as a pseudogene. With termini counted, the CDR3 has 15 amino acids. The CDR3: CASSSYGCGNQPQHF.

This clonotype was recorded at least ten times. The chain has TRBV18 and TRBJ1-4; a possible D gene is TRBD1 (5 bases). V gave up 2 bases and J gave up 5 bases, with 15 bases separating them. Germline-derived CDR1 and CDR2 are KGHSH and LQKENI. The length of the CDR3 is 16 residues. CDR3 DNA: TGTGCCAGCTCACCAGATCAAAGGACACTGAATGAAAAACTGTTTTTT. It translates to CASSPDQRTLNEKLFF.

This clonotype was seen a handful of times. Mismatch with germline at one junction end may stem from a read error. V is TRBV28 and J is TRBJ2-1; D remains ambiguous. Germline V gene data show CDR1 as MDHEN and CDR2 as SYDVKM. This CDR3 comprises 12 residues. The CDR3 DNA reads TGTGCCATAACCGGAACCTACAATGAGCAGCTCTTC. Translation gives CAITGTYNEQLF.

V is TRBV20-1 and J is TRBJ2-7, with TRBD1 matching 9 bases. Germline lookup yields CDR1 DFQATT and CDR2 SNEGSKA (reference sequence). The CDR3 length is 13 residues. V dropped 5 bases and J dropped 3; count of bases not matched to a gene: 5. For the CDR3, the DNA is TGCAGTGCTTTACAGGGGGCAGTCTACGAGCAGTACTTC. This gives the protein CSALQGAVYEQYF.

This clonotype was counted only a few times. The chain joins TRBV20-1 to TRBJ2-1; 7 nucleotides match TRBD1. Looked up from germline, CDR1 is DFQATT and CDR2 is SNEGSKA (reference sequence). The CDR3 covers 14 residues. Unmatched junction bases numbered 8, after V lost 7 bases and J lost 2 bases. Here the CDR3 reads CSGITGATYNEQFF. The CDR3 bases are TGCAGTGGTATTACAGGGGCTACCTACAATGAGCAGTTCTTC.

This clonotype appeared many times. CDR3 sequence (DNA): TGTGCCAGCAGTGGACAGAAATATAGCAATCAGCCCCAGCATTTT. Translated: CASSGQKYSNQPQHF. The V gene is TRBV6-1, the J gene TRBJ1-5; maybe TRBD1 (5 bases). V lost 4 bases and J lost 0, with 10 bases in between. The V gene's germline CDR1 is MNHNS and CDR2 SASEGT. This CDR3 has 15 amino acids.

This clonotype has a count of ten or more. The chain employs TRBV5-1 and TRBJ2-2; TRBD2 matches at 13 bases. Germline CDR1 and CDR2: SGHRS and YFSETQ. Unmatched junction bases numbered 7, after V lost 3 bases and J lost 5 bases. This CDR3 contains 17 residues. CDR3 region: CASSWTSGSPGTGELFF. The CDR3 region has the DNA TGCGCCAGCAGCTGGACTAGCGGGAGCCCCGGAACCGGGGAGCTGTTTTTT.

The chain uses TRBV12-3 or TRBV12-4 and TRBJ2-5, with TRBD1 identical over 7 bases. This CDR3 region has 15 residues. V shed 6 bases, J shed 2 bases, and the junction held 9 bases outside the gene matches. The CDR3 loop is CASRSDRAPQETQYF. For the CDR3, the DNA is TGTGCCAGCAGATCCGACAGGGCCCCTCAAGAGACCCAGTACTTC.

The rearrangement uses TRBV4-2 and TRBJ2-7; no clear D gene. Trimming cost V 0 bases and J 5 bases, with 14 bases left between them. This CDR3 has 15 residues. In germline, CDR1 is LGHNA, CDR2 YNFKEQ. The CDR3 DNA sequence: TGTGCCAGCAGCCAAGAACCTCATTTCACCCACGAGCAGTACTTC. Its protein is CASSQEPHFTHEQYF.

This clonotype was seen more than once but under ten times. This rearrangement joins TRBV11-2 to TRBJ2-1; 14 bases align to TRBD2. After removal of 5 bases from V and 10 bases from J, the junction contained 7 bases not matched to a gene. CDR1 is SGHAT, CDR2 FQNNGV, per germline. The CDR3 sequence is 15 residues long. In DNA form, the CDR3 reads TGTGCCAGCAGCCCGACTAGCGGGAGGGAGGGGGAGCAGTTCTTC. Translating it yields CASSPTSGREGEQFF.

The gene calls are TRBV27 and TRBJ1-5; D might be TRBD1 (6 bases). Germline V CDR1 and CDR2: MNHEY, SMNVEV (reference sequence). The CDR3 contains 14 residues. Trimming took off 5 bases at V and 1 base at J, with 9 bases between the two ends. CDR3 in DNA: TGTGCCAGCAGTAGGGGGATGAGCAATCAGCCCCAGCATTTT. This gives the protein CASSRGMSNQPQHF.

The gene calls are TRBV6-5 and TRBJ1-1; a weak D match, TRBD1 (6 bases). The CDR3 is 14 residues long. The germline CDR1 and CDR2 sequences are MNHEY and SVGAGI. Deletions cut 4 bases from V and 1 base from J, with 10 bases between. CDR3 nucleotide sequence: TGTGCCAGCAGTTGGACGACAGGGAACACTGAAGCTTTCTTT. Encoded protein: CASSWTTGNTEAFF.

This clonotype was detected many times. The V and J genes are TRBV28 and TRBJ2-1, with D perhaps TRBD1 (5 bases). Germline V gene sequence: CDR1 MDHEN, CDR2 SYDVKM. The CDR3 is made up of 12 amino acids. V dropped 8 bases and J dropped 8 bases, with 13 bases sitting between them. The CDR3 DNA follows: TGTGCCAGCGCCCAGGGCCTCGATGAGCAGTTCTTC. Residues: CASAQGLDEQFF.

This clonotype was seen ten or more times. This chain joins TRBV12-3 or TRBV12-4 and TRBJ2-3; 8 bases are a match to TRBD1. The V gene end was trimmed by 5 bases and the J gene end by 1 base; junction bases not matched to a gene: 5. This CDR3 has 15 residues. CDR3 protein: CASSNRGTGTDTQYF. The CDR3 DNA sequence: TGTGCCAGCAGTAACAGGGGGACTGGCACAGATACGCAGTATTTT.

This rearrangement joins TRBV5-1 to TRBJ1-1; tentatively, D is TRBD1 (6 bases). Between the trimmed V and J ends, which lost 6 bases and 1 base, there was a span of 16 bases. The CDR3 has 15 residues. Germline lookup yields CDR1 SGHRS and CDR2 YFSETQ. The CDR3 protein is CASKPPGAANTEAFF. The DNA of the CDR3 is TGCGCCAGCAAACCCCCAGGGGCGGCGAACACTGAAGCTTTCTTT.

The genes are TRBV28 and TRBJ2-1; 9 bases are a match to TRBD2. After removal of 6 bases from V and 4 bases from J, the junction contained 10 bases not matched to a gene. The CDR3 is made up of 16 amino acids. Germline-derived CDR1 and CDR2 are MDHEN and SYDVKM. This CDR3 is CASRSATSGDYNEQFF. In DNA form, the CDR3 reads TGTGCCAGCAGGTCCGCGACTAGCGGAGATTACAATGAGCAGTTCTTC.

This clonotype was counted only a few times. CDR3 DNA: TGTGCTAGTGGTTCCCCTCAGGGGACAGTTTTCTACGAGCAGTACTTC. Translation: CASGSPQGTVFYEQYF. The V and J genes are TRBV12-5 and TRBJ2-7, with 7 bases aligning to TRBD1. CDR3 length: 16 residues. V gave up 4 bases and J gave up 3 bases; unmatched junction bases: 12. CDR1 LGHNT and CDR2 FRNRAP come from the germline V gene.

This clonotype was recorded many times. This chain joins TRBV7-8 and TRBJ2-7; D unresolved. This CDR3 has 12 residues. V lost 2 bases to trimming and J lost 1 base, with 3 bases between them. The V gene's germline CDR1 is SGHVS and CDR2 FQNEAQ. The CDR3 DNA reads as TGTGCCAGCAGCTTATCTTCCTACGAGCAGTACTTC. Translated: CASSLSSYEQYF.

This clonotype has at least ten counts. The chain combines TRBV6-2 or TRBV6-3 with TRBJ1-5; D not resolved. V was clipped by 2 bases and J by 4 bases, with 6 bases between them. This CDR3 comprises 13 residues. Per germline, CDR1 MNHEY and CDR2 SVGEGT. CDR3 loop: CASSYTENQPQHF. CDR3 nucleotide sequence: TGTGCCAGCAGTTACACGGAGAATCAGCCCCAGCATTTT.